The clone carrying this T cell receptor (beta chain) was found many times. The antigen remains unidentified. RNA transcripts were the template, and TCR beta CDR3 regions were amplified from them. Second-round multiplex PCR came after a first-round RT-PCR that employed HTBI primers. TCRdb redid the calling of the multiplex PCR reads with MiXCR, one entry per CDR3 protein. This table holds some 520,000 distinct CDR3 sequences, about 15% found once. This sample stems from a study of Graves' ophthalmopathy and Graves' hyperthyroidism. Study background: Prior to any treatment, peripheral blood was collected at the time of initial diagnosis.

Clinical symptoms and serum thyroxine were used for diagnosis; TRAb, thyroid ultrasound and orbital computed tomography were also relied on. With 9 bases removed from V and 11 bases from J, the gap between germline ends came to 14 bases. This CDR3 has 11 residues. Study results and caveats: The model predicted progression of ophthalmopathy with a sensitivity of roughly 65%, and its specificity was 72% to 80%. Blood also contained most of the expanded thyroid clonotypes above 0.001 frequency.

The chain has TRBV12-3 or TRBV12-4 and TRBJ1-5; D remains unclear. The sequence came from a woman in her twenties or thirties with Graves' ophthalmopathy. The sequenced material came from blood. This chain's CDR3 is CARRYSSTQHF. CDR3 sequence (DNA): TGTGCCAGGAGGTACAGTAGCACCCAGCATTTT.